This is a list of T cell receptor beta chains from one sample in a study of beta chain features in type 1 diabetes. Assay: immunoSEQ multiplex PCR; the TCRdb copy retains only in-frame clones and omits some. The repertoire holds under 400,000 clones, around 12% seen once, with roughly 0.017% in the top ten. The sample consisted of naive CD4+ T cells from blood. The receptors originated from a man aged 18 to 29 in good health. The CDR3 runs from the conserved cysteine through the conserved F or W. A D gene is named only where the DNA matches it firmly. Clone size is shown for a subset of rows, as once, few, many or a class of expanded clone.

CDR3 | DNA | D | length | J | V | size
CASSLYVRVGGHTGELFF | TGTGCCAGCAGTTTATATGTCCGGGTCGGGGGGCACACCGGGGAGCTGTTTTTT | . | 18 | TRBJ2-2 | TRBV28 | few
CASSLAPSGRETQYF | TGTGCCAGCAGCTTAGCGCCCAGCGGGCGAGAGACCCAGTACTTC | . | 15 | TRBJ2-5 | TRBV11-1 | .
CAISESLTRVTDTQYF | TGTGCCATCAGTGAGTCGTTAACCAGGGTCACAGATACGCAGTATTTT | . | 16 | TRBJ2-3 | TRBV10-3 | .
CAWSRGGLPGQPQHF | TGTGCCTGGAGTAGGGGGGGCCTCCCGGGTCAGCCCCAGCATTTT | . | 15 | TRBJ1-5 | TRBV30 | .
CASSLMSLAGAHEQYF | TGCGCCAGCAGCTTGATGTCACTAGCGGGAGCCCACGAGCAGTACTTC | TRBD2 | 16 | TRBJ2-7 | TRBV5-1 | .
CASSQGADRVLSQPQHF | TGTGCCAGCAGCCAGGGTGCGGACAGGGTGTTATCCCAGCCCCAGCATTTT | TRBD1 | 17 | TRBJ1-5 | TRBV4-2 | few
CAWSSMTQQYF | TGTGCCTGGAGTTCGATGACTCAGCAGTACTTC | . | 11 | TRBJ2-7 | TRBV30 | .
CASSPPWGNSPLHF | TGTGCCAGCAGTCCCCCGTGGGGCAATTCACCCCTCCACTTT | . | 14 | TRBJ1-6 | TRBV28 | few
CASSKDRGGYGYTF | TGTGCCAGCAGCAAGGACAGGGGCGGCTATGGCTACACCTTC | TRBD1 | 14 | TRBJ1-2 | TRBV6-5 | .
CASSQEKGRAGELFF | TGCGCCAGCAGCCAAGAGAAGGGGCGCGCCGGGGAGCTGTTTTTT | . | 15 | TRBJ2-2 | TRBV4-3 | few
CASSEGGSTYEQYF | TGTGCCAGCAGTGAAGGGGGTTCCACCTACGAGCAGTACTTC | . | 14 | TRBJ2-7 | TRBV6-5 | few
CATSRGGTGGAIYGYTF | TGTGCCACCAGCAGAGGGGGGACAGGGGGCGCGATCTATGGCTACACCTTC | TRBD1 | 17 | TRBJ1-2 | TRBV15 | few
CASKTGETNEKLFF | TGCGCCAGCAAGACAGGGGAAACTAATGAAAAACTGTTTTTT | TRBD1 | 14 | TRBJ1-4 | TRBV5-1 | few
CASGGNEQFF | TGTGCCTCGGGGGGTAATGAGCAGTTCTTC | TRBD2 | 10 | TRBJ2-1 | TRBV28 | many
CASSVIGGNEQFF | TGTGCCAGCAGCGTGATCGGGGGCAATGAGCAGTTCTTC | . | 13 | TRBJ2-1 | TRBV9 | few
CAWNGGPYEQYF | TGTGCCTGGAACGGGGGGCCCTACGAGCAGTACTTC | . | 12 | TRBJ2-7 | TRBV30 | .
CASSDWTVEAFF | TGTGCCAGTAGTGACTGGACAGTTGAAGCTTTCTTT | . | 12 | TRBJ1-1 | TRBV19 | few
CASSVTGGYGYTF | TGCGCCAGCAGCGTTACAGGGGGCTATGGCTACACCTTC | TRBD1 | 13 | TRBJ1-2 | TRBV5-1 | .
CASREGIGERGYNEQFF | TGTGCCAGCAGGGAGGGAATAGGGGAGCGGGGGTACAATGAGCAGTTCTTC | TRBD2 | 17 | TRBJ2-1 | TRBV7-8 | few
CASSSQGGSTEAFF | TGTGCCAGCAGCTCACAGGGTGGATCTACTGAAGCTTTCTTT | . | 14 | TRBJ1-1 | TRBV7-2 | few
CASSLGTGETQYF | TGTGCCAGCAGCTTAGGAACTGGAGAGACCCAGTACTTC | . | 13 | TRBJ2-5 | TRBV7-9 | .
CASSQETTSGGPGTDTQYF | TGCGCCAGCAGCCAAGAAACGACTAGCGGGGGGCCGGGAACAGATACGCAGTATTTT | TRBD2 | 19 | TRBJ2-3 | TRBV4-1 | few
CASSPKEDYGYTF | TGTGCCAGCTCACCGAAGGAGGACTATGGCTACACCTTC | . | 13 | TRBJ1-2 | TRBV18 | few
CASSVGGSGTDTQYF | TGTGCCAGCAGTGTAGGGGGTAGCGGGACAGATACGCAGTATTTT | . | 15 | TRBJ2-3 | TRBV28 | few
CASSLVRFGNNQPQHF | TGTGCCAGCAGCTTAGTCAGGTTCGGGAACAATCAGCCCCAGCATTTT | . | 16 | TRBJ1-5 | TRBV7-8 | .
CASRRGGAGELFF | TGTGCCAGCAGAAGAGGAGGTGCCGGGGAGCTGTTTTTT | . | 13 | TRBJ2-2 | TRBV6-5 | .